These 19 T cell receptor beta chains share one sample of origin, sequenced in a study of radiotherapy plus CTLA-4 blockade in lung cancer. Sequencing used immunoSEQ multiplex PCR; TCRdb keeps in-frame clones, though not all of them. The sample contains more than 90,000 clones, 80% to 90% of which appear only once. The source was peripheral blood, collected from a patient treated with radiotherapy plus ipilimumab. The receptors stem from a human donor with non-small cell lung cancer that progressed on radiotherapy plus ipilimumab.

CDR3 residues: CASSLSGAHGETQYF. In DNA form, the CDR3 reads TGTGCCAGCAGTTTGTCGGGGGCCCACGGAGAGACCCAGTACTTC. This rearrangement joins TRBV28 to TRBJ2-5; D tentatively reads TRBD1 or TRBD2 (6 bases each). CDR1 and CDR2 from the germline V gene are MDHEN and SYDVKM. The V and J ends lost 3 bases and 4 bases respectively, with 15 bases between them. The CDR3 covers 15 residues. Supplemented by reference TRBV28 and TRBJ2-5, the full variable domain reads DVKVTQSSRYLVKRTGEKVFLECVQDMDHENMFWYRQDPGLGLRLIYFSYDVKMKEKGDIPEGYSVSREKKERFSLILESASTNQTSMYLCASSLSGAHGETQYFGPGTRLLVL.

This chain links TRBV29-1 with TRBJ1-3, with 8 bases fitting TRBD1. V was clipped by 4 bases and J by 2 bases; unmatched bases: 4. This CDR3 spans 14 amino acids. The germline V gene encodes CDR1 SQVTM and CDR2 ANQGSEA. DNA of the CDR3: TGCAGCGTTGGAGACAGGGGTACTGGAAACACCATATATTTT. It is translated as CSVGDRGTGNTIYF.

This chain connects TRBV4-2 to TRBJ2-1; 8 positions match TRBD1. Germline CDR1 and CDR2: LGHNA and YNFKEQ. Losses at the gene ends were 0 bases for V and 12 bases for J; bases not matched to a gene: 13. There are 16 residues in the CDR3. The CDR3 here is CASSQDRLADRGGQFF. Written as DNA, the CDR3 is TGTGCCAGCAGCCAAGATAGGTTAGCAGACAGGGGAGGGCAGTTCTTC.

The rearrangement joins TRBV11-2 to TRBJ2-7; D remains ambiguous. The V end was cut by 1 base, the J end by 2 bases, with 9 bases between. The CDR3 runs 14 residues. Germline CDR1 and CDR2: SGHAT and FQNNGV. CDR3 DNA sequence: TGTGCCAGCAGCTTAGTGGCGACCCCCTACGAGCAGTACTTC. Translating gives CASSLVATPYEQYF. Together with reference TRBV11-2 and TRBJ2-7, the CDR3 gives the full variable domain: EAGVAQSPRYKIIEKRQSVAFWCNPISGHATLYWYQQILGQGPKLLIQFQNNGVVDDSQLPKDRFSAERLKGVDSTLKIQPAKLEDSAVYLCASSLVATPYEQYFGPGTRLTVT.

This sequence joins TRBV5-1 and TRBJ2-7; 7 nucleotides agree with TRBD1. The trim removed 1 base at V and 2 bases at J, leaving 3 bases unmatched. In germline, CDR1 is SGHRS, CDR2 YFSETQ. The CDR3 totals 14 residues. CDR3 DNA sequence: TGCGCCAGCAGCTTGACAGGGGCCCCCTACGAGCAGTACTTC. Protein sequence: CASSLTGAPYEQYF.

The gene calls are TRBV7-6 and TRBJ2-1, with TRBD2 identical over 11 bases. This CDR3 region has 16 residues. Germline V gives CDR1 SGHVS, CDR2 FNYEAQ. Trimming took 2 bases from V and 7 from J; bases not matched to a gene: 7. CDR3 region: CASSLRLAGHGNEQFF. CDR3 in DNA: TGTGCCAGCAGCTTAAGACTAGCGGGGCACGGGAATGAGCAGTTCTTC.

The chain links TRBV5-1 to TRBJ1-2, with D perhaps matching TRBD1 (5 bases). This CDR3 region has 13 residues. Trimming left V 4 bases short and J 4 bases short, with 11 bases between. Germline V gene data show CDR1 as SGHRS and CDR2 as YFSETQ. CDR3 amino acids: CASSHDSSYGYTF. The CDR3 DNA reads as TGCGCCAGCAGCCACGACAGCTCCTATGGCTACACCTTC.

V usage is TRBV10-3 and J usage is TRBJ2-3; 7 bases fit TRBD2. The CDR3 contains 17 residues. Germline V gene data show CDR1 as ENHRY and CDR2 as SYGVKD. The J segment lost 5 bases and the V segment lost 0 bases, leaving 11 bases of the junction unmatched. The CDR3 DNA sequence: TGTGCCATCAGTGAGTCGGGGGGGACTACCGGACGAGATACGCAGTATTTT. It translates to CAISESGGTTGRDTQYF.

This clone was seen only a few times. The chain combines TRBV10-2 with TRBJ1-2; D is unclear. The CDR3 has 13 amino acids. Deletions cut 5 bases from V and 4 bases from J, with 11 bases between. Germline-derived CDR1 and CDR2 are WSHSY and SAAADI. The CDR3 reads CASSTVAAYGYTF. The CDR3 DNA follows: TGCGCCAGCAGTACCGTGGCAGCCTATGGCTACACCTTC.

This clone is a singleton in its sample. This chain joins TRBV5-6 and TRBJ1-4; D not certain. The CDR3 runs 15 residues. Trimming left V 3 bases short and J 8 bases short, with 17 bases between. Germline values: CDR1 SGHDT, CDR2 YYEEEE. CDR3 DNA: TGTGCCAGCAGCTCTTTGAAGAGGATCGACGAAAAACTGTTTTTT. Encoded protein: CASSSLKRIDEKLFF.

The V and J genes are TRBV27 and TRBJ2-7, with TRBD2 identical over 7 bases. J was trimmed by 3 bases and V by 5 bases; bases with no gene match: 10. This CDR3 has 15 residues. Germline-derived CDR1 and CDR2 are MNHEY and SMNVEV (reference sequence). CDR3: CASSPYSGTNYEQYF. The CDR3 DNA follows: TGTGCCAGCAGTCCGTATTCCGGGACTAACTACGAGCAGTACTTC.

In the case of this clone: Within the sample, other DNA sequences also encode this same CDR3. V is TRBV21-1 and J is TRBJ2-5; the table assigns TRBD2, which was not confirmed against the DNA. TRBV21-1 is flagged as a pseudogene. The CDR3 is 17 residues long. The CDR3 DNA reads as TGTGCCAGCAGCAAAAATCCTAGCGGGGAAGGCCAGGAGACCCAGTACTTC. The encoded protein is CASSKNPSGEGQETQYF.

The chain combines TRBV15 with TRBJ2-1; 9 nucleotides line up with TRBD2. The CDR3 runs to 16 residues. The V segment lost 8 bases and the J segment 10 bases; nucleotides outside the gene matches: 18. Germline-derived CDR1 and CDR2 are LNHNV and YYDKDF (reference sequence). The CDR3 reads CATRKSRTSVLGEQFF. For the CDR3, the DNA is TGTGCCACCCGTAAGTCCCGGACTAGCGTTCTTGGAGAGCAGTTCTTC.

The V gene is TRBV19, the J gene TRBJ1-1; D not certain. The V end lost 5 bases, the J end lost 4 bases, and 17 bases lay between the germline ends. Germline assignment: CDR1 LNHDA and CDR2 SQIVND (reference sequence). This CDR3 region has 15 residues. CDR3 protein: CASSPSNGPGTEAFF. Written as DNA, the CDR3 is TGTGCCAGTAGTCCATCCAACGGGCCGGGCACTGAAGCTTTCTTT.

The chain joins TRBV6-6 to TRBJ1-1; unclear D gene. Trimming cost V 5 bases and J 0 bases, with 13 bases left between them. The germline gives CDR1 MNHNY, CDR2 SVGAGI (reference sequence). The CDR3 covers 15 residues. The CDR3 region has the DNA TGTGCCAGCAGTCCCGAGGCAGGCGTGAACACTGAAGCTTTCTTT. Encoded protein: CASSPEAGVNTEAFF.

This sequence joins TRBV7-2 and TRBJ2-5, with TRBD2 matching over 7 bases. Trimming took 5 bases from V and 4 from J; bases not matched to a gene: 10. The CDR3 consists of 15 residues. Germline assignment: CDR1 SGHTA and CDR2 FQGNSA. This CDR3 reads CASSPRAGWGETQYF. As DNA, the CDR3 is TGTGCCAGCAGCCCCCGAGCGGGATGGGGAGAGACCCAGTACTTC.

CDR3 region: CASSEVGSCRKTYEQYF. DNA for the CDR3: TGTGCCAGCAGTGAAGTGGGTAGCTGTAGGAAAACCTACGAGCAGTACTTC. V gene TRBV6-4 combines with J gene TRBJ2-7; D not resolved. Per the germline V gene, CDR1 is MRHNA and CDR2 is SNTAGT. The germline V and J ends were trimmed by 3 bases and 2 bases, with 20 bases remaining between them. This CDR3 is built from 17 residues.

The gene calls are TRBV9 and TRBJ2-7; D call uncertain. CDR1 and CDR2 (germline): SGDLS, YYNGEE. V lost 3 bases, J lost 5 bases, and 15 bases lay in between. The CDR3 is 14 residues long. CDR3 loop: CASSERTSENEQYF. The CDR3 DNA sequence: TGTGCCAGCAGCGAACGGACCAGTGAAAACGAGCAGTACTTC.

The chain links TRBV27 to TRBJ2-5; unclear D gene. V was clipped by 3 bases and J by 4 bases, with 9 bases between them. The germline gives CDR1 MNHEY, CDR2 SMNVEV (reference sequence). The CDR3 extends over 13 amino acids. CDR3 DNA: TGTGCCAGCAGTTTTACTCCTCGAGAGACCCAGTACTTC. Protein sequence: CASSFTPRETQYF.